This T cell receptor (beta chain) comes out of a study of identical twins. Study-level points and caveats: Conclusions leaned on cross-sectional statistical analysis and did not track the same donors over time. Out-of-frame beta chain sequences displayed weaker excess sharing between twins.

Each CDR3 protein gets one entry after TCRdb re-called the 5' RACE reads with MiXCR. The table includes hundreds of thousands of distinct CDR3 sequences, 20% to 25% detected once. Germline values: CDR1 DFQATT, CDR2 SNEGSKA (reference sequence). With 6 bases clipped from V and 3 bases from J, the junction kept 4 bases outside the gene matches. This CDR3 is 14 amino acids long. This clonotype has just a few counts. Its antigen is still unknown. This sample also appeared in a second study, on T cells expressing NK-cell markers. That paper states: Underlying the TCR beta repertoires were sorted CD3+CD56+NKG2C+, CD3+CD56+NKG2C- and CD3+CD56-NKG2C+ T cells.

This clonotype originated in a young woman in good health. V is TRBV20-1 and J is TRBJ2-5; 13 nucleotides line up with TRBD2. Material for sequencing was CD4+ T cells sorted from blood. Here the CDR3 reads CSARGLAGKETQYF. Here the CDR3 DNA reads TGCAGTGCCCGGGGACTAGCGGGGAAAGAGACCCAGTACTTC.